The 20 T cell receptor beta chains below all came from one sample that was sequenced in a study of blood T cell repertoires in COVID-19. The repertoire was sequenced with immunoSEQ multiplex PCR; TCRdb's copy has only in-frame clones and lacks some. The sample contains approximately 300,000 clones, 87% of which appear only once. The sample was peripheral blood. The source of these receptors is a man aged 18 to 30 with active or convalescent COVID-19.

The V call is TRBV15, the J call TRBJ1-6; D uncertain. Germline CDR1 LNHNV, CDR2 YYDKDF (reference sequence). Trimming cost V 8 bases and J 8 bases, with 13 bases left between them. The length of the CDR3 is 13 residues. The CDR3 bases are TGTGCCACCGGCGAGGTTTTGGATTCACCCCTCCACTTT. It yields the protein CATGEVLDSPLHF.

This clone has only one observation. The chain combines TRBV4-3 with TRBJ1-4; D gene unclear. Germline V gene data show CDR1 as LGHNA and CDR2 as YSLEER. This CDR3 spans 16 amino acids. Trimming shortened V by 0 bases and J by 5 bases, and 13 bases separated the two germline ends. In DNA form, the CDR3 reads TGCGCCAGCAGCCAAGAGATGAGCAATTACAATGAAAAACTGTTTTTT. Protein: CASSQEMSNYNEKLFF.

The CDR3 region has the DNA TGTGCCAGCCAAAGACTAGCGGGGGGCACAGATACGCAGTATTTT. It translates to CASQRLAGGTDTQYF. V usage is TRBV7-9 and J usage is TRBJ2-3; 12 nucleotides line up with TRBD2. The CDR3 sequence is 15 residues long. J lost 1 base, V lost 8 bases, and 4 bases had no gene match. Germline assignment: CDR1 SEHNR and CDR2 FQNEAQ (reference sequence).

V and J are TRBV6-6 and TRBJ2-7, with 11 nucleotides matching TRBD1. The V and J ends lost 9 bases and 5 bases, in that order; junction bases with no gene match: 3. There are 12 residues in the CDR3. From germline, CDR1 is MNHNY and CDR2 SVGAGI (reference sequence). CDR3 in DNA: TGTGCCAGTTTGGGACAGGGGGACGAGCAGTACTTC. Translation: CASLGQGDEQYF.

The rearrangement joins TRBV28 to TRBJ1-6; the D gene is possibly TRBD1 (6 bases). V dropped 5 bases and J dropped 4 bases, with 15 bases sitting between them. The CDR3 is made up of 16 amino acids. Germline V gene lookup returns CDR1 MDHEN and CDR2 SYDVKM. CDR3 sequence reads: CASSQGWVSYNSPLHF. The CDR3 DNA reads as TGTGCCAGCAGTCAGGGGTGGGTTTCTTATAATTCACCCCTCCACTTT.

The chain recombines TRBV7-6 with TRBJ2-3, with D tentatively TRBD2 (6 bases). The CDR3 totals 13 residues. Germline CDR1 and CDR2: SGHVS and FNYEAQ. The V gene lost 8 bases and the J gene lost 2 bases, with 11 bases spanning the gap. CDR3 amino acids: CASQEGNTDTQYF. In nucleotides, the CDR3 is TGTGCCAGCCAGGAGGGGAACACAGATACGCAGTATTTT.

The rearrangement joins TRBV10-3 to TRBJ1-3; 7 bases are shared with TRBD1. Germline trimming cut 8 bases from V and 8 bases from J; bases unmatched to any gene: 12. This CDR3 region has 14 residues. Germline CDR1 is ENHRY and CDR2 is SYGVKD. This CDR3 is CAIGTEGARDTIYF. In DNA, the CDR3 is TGTGCCATCGGAACTGAGGGGGCCAGGGACACCATATATTTT.

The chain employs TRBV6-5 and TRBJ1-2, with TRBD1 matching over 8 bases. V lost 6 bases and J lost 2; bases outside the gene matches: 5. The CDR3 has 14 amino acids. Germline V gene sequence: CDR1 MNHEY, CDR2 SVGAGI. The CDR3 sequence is CASRMGQENYGYTF. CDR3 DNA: TGTGCCAGCAGGATGGGACAGGAGAACTATGGCTACACCTTC.

CDR3 region: CASSLGQPPVSEAFF. The CDR3 coding sequence is TGTGCCAGCTCACTGGGACAGCCCCCCGTGAGTGAGGCTTTCTTT. The chain links TRBV18 to TRBJ1-1, with 7 nucleotides matching TRBD1. Germline-derived CDR1 and CDR2 are KGHSH and LQKENI. V dropped 4 bases and J dropped 11; count of bases not matched to a gene: 16. The CDR3 is 15 residues long.

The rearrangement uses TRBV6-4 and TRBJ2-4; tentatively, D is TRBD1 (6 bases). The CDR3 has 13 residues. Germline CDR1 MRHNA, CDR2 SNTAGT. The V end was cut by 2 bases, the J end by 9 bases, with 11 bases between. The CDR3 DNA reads TGTGCCAGCAGTGACACAGGGTTAGGCATTCAGTACTTC. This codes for CASSDTGLGIQYF.

CDR3 in amino acids: CSAYQGGEQFF. For the CDR3, the DNA is TGCAGTGCTTACCAGGGGGGTGAGCAGTTCTTC. The chain carries TRBV20-1 and TRBJ2-1; D is possibly TRBD1 (7 bases). CDR1 DFQATT and CDR2 SNEGSKA come from the germline V gene (reference sequence). Between the trimmed V and J ends, which lost 5 bases and 9 bases, there was a span of 11 bases. The CDR3 consists of 11 residues.

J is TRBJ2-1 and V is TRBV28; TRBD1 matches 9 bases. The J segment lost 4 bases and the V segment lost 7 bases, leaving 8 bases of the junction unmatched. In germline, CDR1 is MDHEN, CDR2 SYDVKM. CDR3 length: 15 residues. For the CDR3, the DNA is TGTGCCAGCAACCAGGGACAGGGAGTGTACAATGAGCAGTTCTTC. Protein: CASNQGQGVYNEQFF. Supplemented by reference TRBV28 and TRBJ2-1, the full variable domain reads DVKVTQSSRYLVKRTGEKVFLECVQDMDHENMFWYRQDPGLGLRLIYFSYDVKMKEKGDIPEGYSVSREKKERFSLILESASTNQTSMYLCASNQGQGVYNEQFFGPGTRLTVL.

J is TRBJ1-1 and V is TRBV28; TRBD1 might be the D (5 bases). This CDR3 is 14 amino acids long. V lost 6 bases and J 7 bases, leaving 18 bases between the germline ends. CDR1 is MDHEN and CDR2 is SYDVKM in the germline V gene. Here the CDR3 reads CASSPLRETSEAFF. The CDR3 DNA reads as TGTGCCAGCAGCCCCCTCAGGGAAACAAGTGAAGCTTTCTTT.

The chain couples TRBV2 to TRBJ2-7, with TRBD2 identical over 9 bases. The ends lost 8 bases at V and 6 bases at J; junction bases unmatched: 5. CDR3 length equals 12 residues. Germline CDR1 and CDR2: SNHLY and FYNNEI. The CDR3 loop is CASSRTSVEQYF. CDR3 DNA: TGTGCCAGCTCCAGGACTAGCGTCGAGCAGTACTTC.

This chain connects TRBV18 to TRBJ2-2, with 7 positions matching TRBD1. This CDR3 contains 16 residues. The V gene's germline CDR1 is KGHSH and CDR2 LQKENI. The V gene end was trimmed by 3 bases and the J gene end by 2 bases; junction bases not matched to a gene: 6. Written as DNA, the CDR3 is TGTGCCAGCTCACCTTATCGACAGGGTAACACCGGGGAGCTGTTTTTT. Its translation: CASSPYRQGNTGELFF.

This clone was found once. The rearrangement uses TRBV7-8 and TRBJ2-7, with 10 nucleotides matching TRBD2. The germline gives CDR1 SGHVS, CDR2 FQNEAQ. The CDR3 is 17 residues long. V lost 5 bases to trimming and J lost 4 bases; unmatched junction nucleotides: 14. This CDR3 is CASSPQQAGGPRYEQYF. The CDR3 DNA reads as TGTGCCAGCAGCCCCCAGCAAGCGGGGGGGCCTCGGTACGAGCAGTACTTC.

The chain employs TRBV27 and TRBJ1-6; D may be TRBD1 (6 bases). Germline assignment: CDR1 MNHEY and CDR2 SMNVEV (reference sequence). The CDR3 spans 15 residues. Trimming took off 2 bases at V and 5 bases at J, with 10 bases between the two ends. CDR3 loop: CASSLQGFDNSPLHF. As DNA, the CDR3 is TGTGCCAGCAGTTTACAGGGGTTCGATAATTCACCCCTCCACTTT.

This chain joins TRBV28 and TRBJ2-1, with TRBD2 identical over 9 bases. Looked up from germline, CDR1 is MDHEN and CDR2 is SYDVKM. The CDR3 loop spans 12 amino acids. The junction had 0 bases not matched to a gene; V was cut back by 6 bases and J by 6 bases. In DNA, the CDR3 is TGTGCCAGCAGACTAGCGGGCAATGAGCAGTTCTTC. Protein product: CASRLAGNEQFF.

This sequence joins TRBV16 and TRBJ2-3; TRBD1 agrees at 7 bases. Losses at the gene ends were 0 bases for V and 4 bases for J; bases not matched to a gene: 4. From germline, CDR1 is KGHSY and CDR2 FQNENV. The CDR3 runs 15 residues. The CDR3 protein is CASSQSPGGADTQYF. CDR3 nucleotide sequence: TGTGCCAGCAGCCAATCCCCAGGGGGAGCAGATACGCAGTATTTT. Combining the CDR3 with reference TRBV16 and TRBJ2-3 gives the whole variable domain GEEVAQTPKHLVRGEGQKAKLYCAPIKGHSYVFWYQQVLKNEFKFLISFQNENVFDETGMPKERFSAKCLPNSPCSLEIQATKLEDSAVYFCASSQSPGGADTQYFGPGTRLTVL.

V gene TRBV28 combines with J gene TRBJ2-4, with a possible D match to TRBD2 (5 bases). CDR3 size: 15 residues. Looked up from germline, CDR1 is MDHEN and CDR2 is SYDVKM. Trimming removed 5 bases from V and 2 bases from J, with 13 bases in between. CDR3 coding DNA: TGTGCCAGCAGTAACACCGGGGTGTCCAAAAACATTCAGTACTTC. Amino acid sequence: CASSNTGVSKNIQYF. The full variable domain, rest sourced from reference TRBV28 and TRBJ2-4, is DVKVTQSSRYLVKRTGEKVFLECVQDMDHENMFWYRQDPGLGLRLIYFSYDVKMKEKGDIPEGYSVSREKKERFSLILESASTNQTSMYLCASSNTGVSKNIQYFGAGTRLSVL.